This T cell receptor beta chain was identified in a study of blood T cell repertoires in COVID-19. The protocol was immunoSEQ multiplex PCR, while the TCRdb copy is restricted to in-frame clones and leaves out a portion. The sample lists some 260,000 clones, approximately 79% occurring once. Looked up from germline, CDR1 is SGDLS and CDR2 is YYNGEE. The CDR3 spans 16 residues. With 2 bases clipped from V and 2 bases from J, the junction kept 7 bases outside the gene matches. Source material: peripheral blood. The receptor comes from a woman of 80 years or more with active or convalescent COVID-19. The J gene is TRBJ2-1, the V gene TRBV9; the match to TRBD2 covers 7 bases. This CDR3 reads CASSVSSGNTYNEQFF. The CDR3 coding sequence is TGTGCCAGCAGCGTCTCAAGCGGGAACACCTACAATGAGCAGTTCTTC.